This TCR beta chain was identified in a study of technical replicates of blood from several donors. The germline CDR1 and CDR2 sequences are PRHDT and FYEKMQ (reference sequence). CDR3 length: 11 amino acids. Deletions cut 3 bases from V and 3 bases from J, with 3 bases between. Assay used: immunoSEQ multiplex PCR; TCRdb lists only in-frame clones, some missing. Among 70,000 to 95,000 clones listed, approximately 94% were seen once. V gene TRBV13 combines with J gene TRBJ2-7; D gene ambiguous. This receptor was taken from a human donor in good health. The sequenced material came from T cells isolated from PBMCs. CDR3: CASSLSYEQYF. In DNA form, the CDR3 reads TGTGCCAGCAGCTTGAGCTACGAGCAGTACTTC.